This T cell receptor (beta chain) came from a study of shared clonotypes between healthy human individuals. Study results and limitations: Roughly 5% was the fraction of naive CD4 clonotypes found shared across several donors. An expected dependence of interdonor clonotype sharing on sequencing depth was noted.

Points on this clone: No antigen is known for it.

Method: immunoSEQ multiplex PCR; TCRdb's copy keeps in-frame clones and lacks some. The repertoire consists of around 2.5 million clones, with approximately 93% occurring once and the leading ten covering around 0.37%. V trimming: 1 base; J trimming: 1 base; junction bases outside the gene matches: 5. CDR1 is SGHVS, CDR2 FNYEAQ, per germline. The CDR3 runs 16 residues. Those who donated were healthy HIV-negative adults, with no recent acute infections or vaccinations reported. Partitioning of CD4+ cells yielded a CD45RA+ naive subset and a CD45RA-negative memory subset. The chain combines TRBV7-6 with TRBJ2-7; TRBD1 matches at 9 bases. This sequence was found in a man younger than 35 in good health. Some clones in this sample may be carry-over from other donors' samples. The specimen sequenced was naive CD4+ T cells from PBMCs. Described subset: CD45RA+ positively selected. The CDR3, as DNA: TGTGCCAGCAGCTTAGGTGGACAGGGGTCGTCCTACGAGCAGTACTTC. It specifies CASSLGGQGSSYEQYF.